A selection of T cell receptor beta chains follows, all from one sample in a study of CD8 T cells in Susac syndrome. In TCRdb, the immunoSEQ multiplex PCR reads were re-called with MiXCR into one record per CDR3 protein. Of around 200,000 distinct CDR3 sequences listed, 85% to 95% are singletons. Specimen: CD4+ T cells from PBMCs. These receptors were taken from a human donor in good health. Each CDR3 is given with its conserved first and last residue. The D gene is left open where the match is weak. Clone size appears in some rows only: once, few, many, or a class for an expanded clone.

D gene	V gene	J gene	clone size	CDR3 DNA	CDR3 protein
TRBD2	TRBV4-1	TRBJ2-2	.	TGCGCCAGCAGCCAAGAAACCCTCGCTAGCGGGACTAACACCGGGGAGCTGTTTTTT	CASSQETLASGTNTGELFF
.	TRBV12-5	TRBJ1-2	.	TGTGCTAGTGGTTTGGGGCCAGCTAACTATGGCTACACCTTC	CASGLGPANYGYTF
.	TRBV7-2	TRBJ1-4	once	TGTGCCAGCAGCTTACCGACAGCGGGGAGGGAAAAACTGTTTTTT	CASSLPTAGREKLFF
.	TRBV29-1	TRBJ2-1	.	TGCAGCGCGGAGCGGGCCCCCTACAATGAGCAGTTCTTC	CSAERAPYNEQFF
TRBD1	TRBV11-2	TRBJ1-1	.	TGTGCCAGCACTCTACGGACAGGCGGTTTCTCTGAAGCTTTCTTT	CASTLRTGGFSEAFF
TRBD1	TRBV9	TRBJ1-2	.	TGTGCCAGCAGCGTCCGACAGGGAAGGAGGGGCTACACCTTC	CASSVRQGRRGYTF
.	TRBV11-2	TRBJ2-7	.	TGTGCCAGCAGCCTCGGAGCCCGGTCCTACGAGCAGTACTTC	CASSLGARSYEQYF
TRBD1	TRBV6-4	TRBJ2-1	.	TGTGCCAGCAGTGACTCGATACGGGACAGGGGGCGCAATGAGCAGTTCTTC	CASSDSIRDRGRNEQFF
TRBD1	TRBV28	TRBJ1-1	.	TGTGCCAGCAGGGCGGACAGGCTGAGCACTGAAGCTTTCTTT	CASRADRLSTEAFF
.	TRBV12-3/TRBV12-4	TRBJ2-5	.	TGTGCCAGCAGTCCGGGGACCCCCCGGGAGACCCAGTACTTC	CASSPGTPRETQYF
.	TRBV20-1	TRBJ1-2	.	TGCAGTGCTAGCTCGGGGGCCTCCATCTATGGCTACACCTTC	CSASSGASIYGYTF
.	TRBV20-1	TRBJ2-3	.	TGCAGTGCCGCGAGTAGCGCAGATACGCAGTATTTT	CSAASSADTQYF
TRBD1	TRBV12-3/TRBV12-4	TRBJ1-1	.	TGTGCCAGCAGTCTAAACGGACAGGGGGCTAAAGCTTTCTTT	CASSLNGQGAKAFF
TRBD1	TRBV29-1	TRBJ1-5	.	TGCAGCGGTAGACAGGGTCGGGATCAGCCCCAGCATTTT	CSGRQGRDQPQHF
.	TRBV14	TRBJ2-1	.	TGTGCCAGCAGCCTTTTATCCACGGGTGAGCAGTTCTTC	CASSLLSTGEQFF
.	TRBV18	TRBJ2-2	.	TGTGCCAGCTCACAGCAGGGTACCACCGGGGAGCTGTTTTTT	CASSQQGTTGELFF
.	TRBV6-5	TRBJ1-2	.	TGTGCCAGCAGTCCTATAAGGACCTGGAGCTACACCTTC	CASSPIRTWSYTF
.	TRBV29-1	TRBJ1-4	.	TGCAGCGTTGGAAGCGGGACAACTAATGAAAAACTGTTTTTT	CSVGSGTTNEKLFF